The clone carrying this TCR beta chain was recorded only once. These data belong to a study of blood T cell repertoires in COVID-19. The CDR3 runs 18 residues. Germline assignment: CDR1 SGHTA and CDR2 FQGTGA. Trimming at V came to 3 bases and at J to 5 bases, leaving 11 bases not matched to a gene. In the original workflow: It was from reference gene primer amplification that nucleated cell counts were estimated. Generated by immunoSEQ multiplex PCR, the TCRdb table keeps only in-frame clones and is missing some. The D gene and trimming were derived from the DNA, and the V and J assignments and clone size from that table. The sample lists around 130,000 clones, 75% to 90% seen once, with about 29% in the top ten.

This chain joins TRBV7-3 and TRBJ2-3; 13 bases line up with TRBD2. This clonotype was sampled from a man in his 70s with active or convalescent COVID-19. Sequenced sample: peripheral blood. CDR3 region: CASSLAIGLAGDLDTQYF. The CDR3 DNA reads TGTGCCAGCAGCTTGGCGATAGGACTAGCGGGAGATCTAGATACGCAGTATTTT.